The present T cell receptor (beta chain) was sequenced within a study of CD8 T cells in acute hepatitis C reinfection (dated by TCRdb to the early 2020s). At the level of the whole study: This study examined the TCRbeta repertoire of CD8+ T cells that recognize the HCV NS3-1073 epitope, both during acute infection and after viral clearance. A few spontaneous resolvers provided paired acute and follow-up samples. Results and caveats for the whole study, not just this receptor: Because bulk sequencing was performed on the TCRbeta chain only, alphabeta pairing of public clonotypes could not be determined. Preferential use of the TRBV04 and TRBV06 gene families was observed in all groups, and this preferential usage was not explained by overrepresentation in the naive pool. Chronically infected subjects had no follow-up repertoires because NS3-1073 specific cells were too rare to sort. High diversity was observed in NS3-1073 specific repertoires, and no significant differences in diversity were found between acute resolver, follow-up resolver and acute chronic samples. Approximately 13 public clonotypes were identified irrespective of outcome, and one of the public clonotypes used V04-02/J02-02. Few CDR3 sequences were shared with other epitopes, and differences in sequencing approaches may have limited exact matching.

From a lookup of the germline V gene, CDR1 and CDR2 are SGHVS and FQNEAQ. The CDR3 measures 12 amino acids from cysteine to phenylalanine. Only the CDR3 part of the read is kept: 36 bases, read in frame from the first base. Deletion took 4 bases off V and 9 bases off J, with a span of 10 bases between the germline ends. Genomic DNA was extracted from FACS-sorted cells, and TCRbeta chains were sequenced through the commercial immunoSEQ service. Regarding the original processing steps: Repertoire data were analyzed with ImmunoSEQ Analyzer software v3.0 and R v3.5.1. Only productive rearrangements were analyzed, as sequences containing stop codons or out-of-frame rearrangements were removed. The sequencing provider supplied the Simpson diversity, Shannon entropy, CDR3 length and nucleotide addition metrics. Clonotypes were grouped by frequency as dominant, sub-dominant, low or lowest abundance, and most analyses excluded clonotypes below 0.1%. Any CDR3 amino acid clonotype present in at least two subjects at a cumulative frequency of at least 0.5% was labeled public. TCRdb took this table from immuneACCESS and kept in-frame rearrangements with V and J called. Such tables lack part of the clones; where checked against another copy, unresolved V genes explain under half of the gap, and the rest is unexplained. From that table come the V and J calls and clone size; the DNA was used to work out D and trimming. In this sample the table shows tens of thousands of clones, 80% to 90% of which occur a single time. Roughly 11% of the sample belongs to the ten largest clones.

In the paper's terms, the time point label means: naive CD8 control sorted from an acute-time-point sample. Enrolled in the Montreal Hepatitis C Cohort (HEPCO) in Canada, the donors were people who inject drugs, and these donors were followed every 3 months. Acute primary HCV infection was defined as a positive HCV RNA or antibody test that came after a negative test within the prior 24 weeks. CD3, CD8 and CD45RO antibodies were used for surface staining, and dead cells were excluded with an aqua fixable dye. The cohort included 8 spontaneous resolvers, defined as subjects with HCV RNA clearance within 24 weeks. Once thawed from cryostorage, peripheral blood mononuclear cells underwent negative selection via the MACS CD8+ T cell Isolation Kit to obtain CD8+ T cells. Sorting of the cells was done on a BD FACSAria II cell sorter. Turning to this clone: This clone's antigen is unknown. Nothing much larger sits one base from this clone, and base qualities are not available.

The chain was built from TRBV7-8 and TRBJ2-1, with the D gene not clear enough to name. The clonotype was recovered from a woman younger than 30 who spontaneously cleared hepatitis C infection. The sequencing input was naive CD8+ T cells from PBMCs. The cell subset or site label for this specimen denotes: sorted total naive CD45RO-negative CD8+ T cells. In nucleotide form, the sequence is TGTGCCAGCAGCTCCCCCGTGGTTGAGCAGTTCTTC. It specifies CASSSPVVEQFF.